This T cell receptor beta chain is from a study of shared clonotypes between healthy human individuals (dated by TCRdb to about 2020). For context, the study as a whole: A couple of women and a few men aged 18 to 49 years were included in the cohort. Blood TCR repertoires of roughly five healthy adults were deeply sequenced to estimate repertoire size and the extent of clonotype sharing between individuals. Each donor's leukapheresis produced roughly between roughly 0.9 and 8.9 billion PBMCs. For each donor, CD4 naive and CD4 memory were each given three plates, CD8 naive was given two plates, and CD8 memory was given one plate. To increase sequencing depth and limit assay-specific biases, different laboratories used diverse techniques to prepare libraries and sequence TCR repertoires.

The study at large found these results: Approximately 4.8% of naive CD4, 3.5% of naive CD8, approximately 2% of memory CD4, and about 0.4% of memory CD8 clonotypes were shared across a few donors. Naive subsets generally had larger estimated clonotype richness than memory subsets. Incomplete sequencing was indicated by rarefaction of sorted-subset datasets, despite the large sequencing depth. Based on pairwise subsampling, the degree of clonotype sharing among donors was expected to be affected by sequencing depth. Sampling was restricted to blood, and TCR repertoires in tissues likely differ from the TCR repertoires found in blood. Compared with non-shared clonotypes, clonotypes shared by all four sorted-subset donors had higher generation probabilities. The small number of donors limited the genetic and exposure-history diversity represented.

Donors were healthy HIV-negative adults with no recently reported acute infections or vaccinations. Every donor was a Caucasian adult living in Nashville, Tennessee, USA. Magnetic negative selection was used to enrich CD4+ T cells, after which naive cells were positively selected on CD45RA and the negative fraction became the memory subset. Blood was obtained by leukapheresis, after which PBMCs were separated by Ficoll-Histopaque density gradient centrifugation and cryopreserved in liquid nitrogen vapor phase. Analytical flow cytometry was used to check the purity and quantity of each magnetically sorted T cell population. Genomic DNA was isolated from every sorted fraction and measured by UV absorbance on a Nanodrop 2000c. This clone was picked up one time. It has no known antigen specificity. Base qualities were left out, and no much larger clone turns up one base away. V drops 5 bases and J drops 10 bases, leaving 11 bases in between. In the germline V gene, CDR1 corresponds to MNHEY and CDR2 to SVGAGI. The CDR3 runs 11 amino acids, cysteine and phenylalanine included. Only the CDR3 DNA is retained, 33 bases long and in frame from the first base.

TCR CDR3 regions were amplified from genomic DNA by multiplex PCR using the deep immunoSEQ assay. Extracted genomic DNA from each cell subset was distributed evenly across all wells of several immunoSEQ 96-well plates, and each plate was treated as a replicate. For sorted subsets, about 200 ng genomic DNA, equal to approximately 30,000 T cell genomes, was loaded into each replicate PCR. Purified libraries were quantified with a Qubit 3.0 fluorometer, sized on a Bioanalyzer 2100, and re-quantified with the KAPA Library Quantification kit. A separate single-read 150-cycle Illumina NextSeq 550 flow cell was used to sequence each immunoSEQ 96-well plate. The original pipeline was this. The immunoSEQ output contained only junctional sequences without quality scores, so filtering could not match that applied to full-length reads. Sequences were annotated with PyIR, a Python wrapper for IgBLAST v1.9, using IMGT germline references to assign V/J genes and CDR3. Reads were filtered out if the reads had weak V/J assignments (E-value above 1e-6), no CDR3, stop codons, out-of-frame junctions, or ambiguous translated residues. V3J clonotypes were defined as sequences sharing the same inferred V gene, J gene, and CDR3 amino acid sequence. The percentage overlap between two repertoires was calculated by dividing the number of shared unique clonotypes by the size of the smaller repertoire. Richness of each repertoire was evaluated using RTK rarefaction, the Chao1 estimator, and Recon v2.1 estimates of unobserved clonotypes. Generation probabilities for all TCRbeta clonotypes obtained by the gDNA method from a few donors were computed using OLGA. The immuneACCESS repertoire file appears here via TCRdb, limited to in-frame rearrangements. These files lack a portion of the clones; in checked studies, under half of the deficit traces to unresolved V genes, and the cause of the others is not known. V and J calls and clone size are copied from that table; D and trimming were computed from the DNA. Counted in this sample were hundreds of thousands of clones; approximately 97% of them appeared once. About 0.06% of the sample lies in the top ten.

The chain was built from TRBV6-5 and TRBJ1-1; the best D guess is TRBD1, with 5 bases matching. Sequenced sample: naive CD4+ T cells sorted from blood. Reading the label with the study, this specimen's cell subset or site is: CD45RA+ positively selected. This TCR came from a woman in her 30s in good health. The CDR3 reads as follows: CASSEVGAAFF. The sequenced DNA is TGTGCCAGCAGTGAGGTAGGGGCAGCTTTCTTT.